This T cell receptor (beta chain) was observed in a study of breast tumors, draining lymph nodes, adjacent tissues. The lymph nodes were axillary draining lymph nodes from breast cancer patients. TCRdb reprocessed the multiplex PCR reads with MiXCR, giving one entry per CDR3 protein. This table holds roughly 130,000 distinct CDR3 sequences, about 31% found once. There are many counts of this clonotype. This receptor was taken from a female donor with breast cancer. Some clones in this sample may be carry-over from other donors' samples. Sequencing input: axillary lymph node tissue.

For the CDR3, the DNA is TGTGCCAGCAGCGTAGCGTACGATACGCAGTATTTT. Translation gives CASSVAYDTQYF. The chain recombines TRBV9 with TRBJ2-3; D ambiguous. The germline V and J ends were trimmed by 0 bases and 6 bases, with 5 bases remaining between them. Germline V gene lookup returns CDR1 SGDLS and CDR2 YYNGEE. CDR3 length: 12 amino acids.